In its sample, the clone carrying this T cell receptor beta chain was seen many times. Its antigen is currently unknown. At one boundary the junction diverges from the germline segment, which might be a read error. Construction of the TCR beta libraries employed iRepertoire HTBI primers in conjunction with Arm-PCR of CDR3 regions. TCRdb called the multiplex PCR reads again in MiXCR, with one record for every CDR3 protein. The repertoire holds approximately 470,000 distinct CDR3 sequences, with roughly 15% as singletons. Time point indicated: newly diagnosed GD, antithyroid drugs for less than 3 months. The TCR library used RNA extracted from PBMCs. A roughly 9-milliliter sample of peripheral blood was drawn into EDTA tubes. The sample comes from a study of regulatory T cells in long-lasting Graves disease. Whole-study results and caveats: Patients with persistent disease shared 2,741 public clonotypes, outpacing the roughly 970 shared by new patients.

Germline lookup yields CDR1 SGHRS and CDR2 YFSETQ. This CDR3 contains 15 residues. The same data also contributed to another study, on T cells in Graves' hyperthyroidism and ophthalmopathy. Per that study: Among the patients, aged 18 to 65, hyperthyroidism was newly diagnosed and had lasted under 2 months.

This sequence was found in a man aged 40-50 years with Graves disease. This chain links TRBV5-1 with TRBJ1-1; the D gene is possibly TRBD1 (6 bases). The starting material was peripheral blood mononuclear cells (PBMCs), obtained at new diagnosis, from a patient treated with antithyroid drugs. This chain's CDR3 is CASSTRQVERTEAFF. CDR3 DNA: TGTGCCAGCAGCACTAGACAGGTGGAACGCACTGAAGCTTTCTTT. The complete variable domain, with remaining parts taken from reference TRBV5-1 and TRBJ1-1, reads KAGVTQTPRYLIKTRGQQVTLSCSPISGHRSVSWYQQTPGQGLQFLFEYFSETQRNKGNFPGRFSGRQFSNSRSEMNVSTLELGDSALYLCASSTRQVERTEAFFGQGTRLTVV.